This passage covers 14 T cell receptor beta chains from one sample sequenced in a study of lung T cells in sarcoidosis with Löfgren's syndrome. TCRdb reprocessed the reads with MiXCR, giving one entry per CDR3 protein. The repertoire holds tens of thousands of distinct CDR3 sequences, with approximately 21% as singletons. Material for sequencing was CD4+ T cells from PBMCs. These receptors originate from a human donor with sarcoidosis (Löfgren's syndrome or another form), or a control subject (not recorded which).

On this clonotype: A read error may be the cause here, since a much bigger clone is one base away. The J gene is TRBJ1-1, the V gene TRBV7-2, with D perhaps TRBD1 (5 bases). CDR1 and CDR2 from the germline V gene are SGHTA and FQGNSA. Trimming removed 4 bases at V and 1 base at J, with 13 bases between. This CDR3 spans 15 amino acids. This chain's CDR3 is CTSSYSRAGNTEAFF. The CDR3 nucleotides are TGTACCAGCAGCTACTCCAGGGCAGGGAACACTGAAGCTTTCTTT.

This clonotype was found many times. The genes are TRBV28 and TRBJ1-1, with D unresolved. Germline assignment: CDR1 MDHEN and CDR2 SYDVKM. The germline V and J ends were trimmed by 6 bases and 0 bases, with 8 bases remaining between them. This CDR3 has 13 amino acids. The CDR3 is CASSPSMNTEAFF. CDR3 DNA sequence: TGTGCCAGCAGCCCCTCCATGAACACTGAAGCTTTCTTT.

A remark on this clonotype: A much larger clone sits a single nucleotide away, making a read error possible. This rearrangement joins TRBV4-1 to TRBJ1-2; maybe TRBD1 (6 bases). Germline CDR1 is MGHRA and CDR2 is YSYEKL. The CDR3 is 16 amino acids. CDR3 DNA sequence: TGCGCCCGCAGCCAGGCCAGGACAGCGGGGGATTATGGCTACACCTTC. Amino acids: CARSQARTAGDYGYTF.

The chain recombines TRBV6-1 with TRBJ2-1; D gene ambiguous. This CDR3 comprises 13 residues. The germline V and J ends were trimmed by 2 bases and 7 bases, with 9 bases remaining between them. From germline, CDR1 is MNHNS and CDR2 SASEGT. This CDR3 is CASSETLGNEQFF. The DNA of the CDR3 is TGTGCCAGCAGTGAAACTCTAGGGAATGAGCAGTTCTTC.

In this sample, this clonotype turned up a few times. The chain combines TRBV5-4 with TRBJ1-3; the D gene is possibly TRBD1 (5 bases). The CDR3 is 14 amino acids. In germline, CDR1 is SGHNT, CDR2 YYREEE (reference sequence). Trimming removed 2 bases from V and 2 bases from J, with 8 bases in between. CDR3 residues: CASSFMGAGNTIYF. In nucleotides, the CDR3 is TGTGCCAGCAGCTTTATGGGGGCTGGAAACACCATATATTTT.

This clonotype has only a few counts. The DNA is left out, because the CDR3 cannot be placed on it with certainty; the CDR3 is given as TCRdb lists it. The chain employs TRBV28 and TRBJ2-7; the table's D call of TRBD2 was not tested on the DNA. Germline V gene data show CDR1 as MDHEN and CDR2 as SYDVKM. The CDR3 contains 15 residues when both ends are counted. CDR3 amino acids: CASSLVGGGTNSLHV.

V usage is TRBV18 and J usage is TRBJ1-1; 7 bases fit TRBD1. The germline V gene encodes CDR1 KGHSH and CDR2 LQKENI. After removal of 3 bases from V and 1 base from J, the junction contained 8 bases not matched to a gene. CDR3 length: 16 residues. Here the CDR3 DNA reads TGTGCCAGCTCACCCCAACTGGACAGGAGGAACACTGAAGCTTTCTTT. Translated: CASSPQLDRRNTEAFF.

Note on this clonotype: Given a much more abundant clone one base away, this may be a read error. The V and J genes are TRBV19 and TRBJ2-2; 8 nucleotides line up with TRBD2. This CDR3 is built from 15 residues. The germline V gene has CDR1 LNHDA and CDR2 SQIVND (reference sequence). The CDR3 spells CASSIRLAITGELSF. CDR3 nucleotides: TGTGCCAGTAGTATAAGACTAGCGATTACCGGGGAGCTGTCTTTT.

Many counts were recorded for this clonotype. V and J are TRBV19 and TRBJ1-1, with unresolved D. The CDR3 length is 14 residues. V shed 1 base and J shed 2 bases, with 8 bases lying between them. The V gene's germline CDR1 is LNHDA and CDR2 SQIVND (reference sequence). The CDR3 DNA follows: TGTGCCAGTAGTATAGTTGCGGGTAACACTGAAGCTTTCTTT. The encoded protein is CASSIVAGNTEAFF.

In its sample, this clonotype was seen a few times. The V and J genes are TRBV12-3 or TRBV12-4 and TRBJ1-5; TRBD1 matches at 7 bases. CDR3 size: 12 residues. V was pared by 5 bases and J by 11 bases, with 6 bases of the junction left unmatched. The CDR3 here is CASSKQGRAQHF. The DNA of the CDR3 is TGTGCCAGCAGTAAACAGGGGCGGGCCCAGCATTTT.

This clonotype appeared many times. The chain combines TRBV10-3 with TRBJ2-3; 10 nucleotides line up with TRBD1. The CDR3 consists of 14 residues. Germline assignment: CDR1 ENHRY and CDR2 SYGVKD. After removal of 10 bases from V and 4 bases from J, the junction contained 8 bases not matched to a gene. CDR3 in amino acids: CATAGQGVADTQYF. For the CDR3, the DNA is TGTGCCACCGCAGGACAGGGGGTTGCAGATACGCAGTATTTT.

This clonotype was recorded at least ten times. J is TRBJ2-1 and V is TRBV7-2; 8 bases match TRBD2. Germline assignment: CDR1 SGHTA and CDR2 FQGNSA. J gave up 2 bases and V 3 bases, and 3 bases lay outside the gene matches. The CDR3 totals 15 residues. CDR3 loop: CASSFDGRAYNEQFF. CDR3 sequence (DNA): TGTGCCAGCAGCTTCGACGGGAGGGCCTACAATGAGCAGTTCTTC.

The table lists this clonotype with many counts. J is TRBJ2-7 and V is TRBV6-2 or TRBV6-3, with D possibly TRBD1 on 6 matching bases. This CDR3 contains 13 residues. V was shortened by 1 base and J by 6 bases, with 10 bases between the two germline ends. Germline loops: CDR1 MNHEY, CDR2 SVGEGT. The CDR3 DNA is TGTGCCAGCAGTTACTACAGGGTAGGCGAGCAGTACGTC. It translates to CASSYYRVGEQYV.

By its share, this clonotype is medium-sized. This chain joins TRBV3-1 and TRBJ1-1; D ambiguous. Trimming shortened V by 0 bases and J by 4 bases, and 9 bases separated the two germline ends. The germline gives CDR1 LGHDT, CDR2 YNNKEL (reference sequence). The CDR3 loop spans 14 amino acids. The CDR3 reads CASSQERVGTEAFF. The CDR3 nucleotides are TGTGCCAGCAGCCAAGAAAGAGTGGGCACTGAAGCTTTCTTT.